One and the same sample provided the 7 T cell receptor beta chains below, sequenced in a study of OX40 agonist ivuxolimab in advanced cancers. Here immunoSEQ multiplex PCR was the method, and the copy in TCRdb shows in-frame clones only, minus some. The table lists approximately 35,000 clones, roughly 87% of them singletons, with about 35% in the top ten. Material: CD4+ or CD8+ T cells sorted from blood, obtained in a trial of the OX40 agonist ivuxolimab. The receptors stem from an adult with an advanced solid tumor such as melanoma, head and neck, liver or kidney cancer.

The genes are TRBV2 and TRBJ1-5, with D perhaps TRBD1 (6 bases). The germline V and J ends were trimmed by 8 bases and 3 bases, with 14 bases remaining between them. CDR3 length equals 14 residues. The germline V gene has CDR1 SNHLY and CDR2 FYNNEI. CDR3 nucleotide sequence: TGTGCCAGCCAGAGGGGGGGTTCCAATCAGCCCCAGCATTTT. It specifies CASQRGGSNQPQHF.

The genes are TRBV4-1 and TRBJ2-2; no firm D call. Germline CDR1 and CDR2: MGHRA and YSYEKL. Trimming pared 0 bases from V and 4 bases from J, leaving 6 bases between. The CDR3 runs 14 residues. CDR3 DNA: TGCGCCAGCAGCCAAGATCGAAGCACCGGGGAGCTGTTTTTT. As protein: CASSQDRSTGELFF.

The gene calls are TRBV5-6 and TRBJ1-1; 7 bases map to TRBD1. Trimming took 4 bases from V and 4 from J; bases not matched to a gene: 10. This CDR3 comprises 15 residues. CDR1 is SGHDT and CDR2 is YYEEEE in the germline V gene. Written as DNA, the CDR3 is TGTGCCAGCAGCGCGACAGGGTTTTATAGCACTGAAGCTTTCTTT. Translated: CASSATGFYSTEAFF.

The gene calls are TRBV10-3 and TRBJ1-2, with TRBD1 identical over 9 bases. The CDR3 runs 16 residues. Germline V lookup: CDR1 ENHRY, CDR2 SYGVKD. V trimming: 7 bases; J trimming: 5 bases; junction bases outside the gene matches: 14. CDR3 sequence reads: CAITSGDRDQGYGYTF. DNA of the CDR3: TGTGCCATCACCTCCGGGGACAGGGACCAGGGGTATGGCTACACCTTC.

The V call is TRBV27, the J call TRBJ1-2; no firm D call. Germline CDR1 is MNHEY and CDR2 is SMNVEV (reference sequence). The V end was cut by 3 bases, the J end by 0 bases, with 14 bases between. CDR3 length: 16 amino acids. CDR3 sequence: CASSFSFSTTNYGYTF. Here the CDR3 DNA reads TGTGCCAGCAGTTTCTCCTTTAGTACCACTAACTATGGCTACACCTTC.

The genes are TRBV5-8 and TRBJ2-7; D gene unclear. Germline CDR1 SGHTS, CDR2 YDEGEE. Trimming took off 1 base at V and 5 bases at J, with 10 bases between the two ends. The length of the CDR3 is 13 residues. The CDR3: CASSLLGGNEQYF. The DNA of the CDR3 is TGTGCCAGCAGCTTGCTTGGTGGTAACGAGCAGTACTTC.

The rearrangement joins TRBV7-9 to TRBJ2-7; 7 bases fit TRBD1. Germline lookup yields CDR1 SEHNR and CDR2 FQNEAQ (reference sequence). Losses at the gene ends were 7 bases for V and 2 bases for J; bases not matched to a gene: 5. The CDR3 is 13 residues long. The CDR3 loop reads CASNWDSTYEQYF. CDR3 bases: TGTGCCAGCAACTGGGACAGTACCTACGAGCAGTACTTC.